This record covers a single T cell receptor beta chain. This entry is derived from a study of OX40 agonist ivuxolimab in advanced cancers. Generated by immunoSEQ multiplex PCR, the TCRdb table keeps only in-frame clones and is missing some. The sample lists about 79,000 clones, approximately 80% occurring once. V was cut by 0 bases and J by 1 base, with 17 bases left in between. The CDR3 contains 19 residues. Germline V gives CDR1 SGDLS, CDR2 YYNGEE. The gene calls are TRBV9 and TRBJ2-6; D possibly corresponds to TRBD2 (7 bases). This clonotype was obtained from an adult with an advanced solid tumor such as melanoma, head and neck, liver or kidney cancer. This material consisted of CD4+ or CD8+ T cells sorted from blood, taken in a trial of the OX40 agonist ivuxolimab. CDR3: CASSVGPGGDWSGANVLTF. The CDR3 region has the DNA TGTGCCAGCAGCGTAGGACCGGGGGGCGATTGGTCTGGGGCCAACGTCCTGACTTTC.